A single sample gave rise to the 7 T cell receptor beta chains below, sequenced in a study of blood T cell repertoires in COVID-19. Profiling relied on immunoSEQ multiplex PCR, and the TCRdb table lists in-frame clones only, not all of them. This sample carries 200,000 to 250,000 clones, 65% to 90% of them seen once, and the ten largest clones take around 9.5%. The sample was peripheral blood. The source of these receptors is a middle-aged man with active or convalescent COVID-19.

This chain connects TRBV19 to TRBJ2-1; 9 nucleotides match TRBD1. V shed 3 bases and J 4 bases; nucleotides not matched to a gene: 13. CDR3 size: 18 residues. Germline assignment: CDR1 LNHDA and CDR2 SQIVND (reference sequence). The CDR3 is CASSIALPQQGAYNEQFF. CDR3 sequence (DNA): TGTGCCAGTAGTATCGCACTTCCTCAACAGGGGGCTTACAATGAGCAGTTCTTC.

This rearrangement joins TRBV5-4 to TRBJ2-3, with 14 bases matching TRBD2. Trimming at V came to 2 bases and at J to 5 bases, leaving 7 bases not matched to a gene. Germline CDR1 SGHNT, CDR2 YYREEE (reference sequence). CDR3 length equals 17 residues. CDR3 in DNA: TGTGCCAGCAGCTTCCGACTAGCGGGGGGGCCGGTAGATACGCAGTATTTT. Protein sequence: CASSFRLAGGPVDTQYF.

The CDR3 DNA is TGTGCCAGCAGCCTTTGGAGACAGGGACAAAGTGAGCAGTTCTTC. It encodes CASSLWRQGQSEQFF. The chain carries TRBV28 and TRBJ2-1, with 7 nucleotides matching TRBD1. Trimming removed 6 bases from V and 9 bases from J; junction bases left unmatched: 14. The CDR3 extends over 15 amino acids. The germline V gene has CDR1 MDHEN and CDR2 SYDVKM.

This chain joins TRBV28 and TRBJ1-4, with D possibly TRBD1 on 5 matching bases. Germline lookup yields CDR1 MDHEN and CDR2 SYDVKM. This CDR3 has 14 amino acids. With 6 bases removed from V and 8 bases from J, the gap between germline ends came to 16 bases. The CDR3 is CASSGDSRPEKLFF. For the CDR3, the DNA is TGTGCCAGCAGCGGAGACAGCCGACCCGAAAAACTGTTTTTT. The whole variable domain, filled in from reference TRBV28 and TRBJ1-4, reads DVKVTQSSRYLVKRTGEKVFLECVQDMDHENMFWYRQDPGLGLRLIYFSYDVKMKEKGDIPEGYSVSREKKERFSLILESASTNQTSMYLCASSGDSRPEKLFFGSGTQLSVL.

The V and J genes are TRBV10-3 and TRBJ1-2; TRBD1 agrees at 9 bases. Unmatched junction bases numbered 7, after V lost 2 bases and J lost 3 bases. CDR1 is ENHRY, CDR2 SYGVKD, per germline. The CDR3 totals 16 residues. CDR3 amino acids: CAISEAQWTGDYGYTF. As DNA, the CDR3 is TGTGCCATCAGTGAGGCGCAATGGACAGGGGACTATGGCTACACCTTC.

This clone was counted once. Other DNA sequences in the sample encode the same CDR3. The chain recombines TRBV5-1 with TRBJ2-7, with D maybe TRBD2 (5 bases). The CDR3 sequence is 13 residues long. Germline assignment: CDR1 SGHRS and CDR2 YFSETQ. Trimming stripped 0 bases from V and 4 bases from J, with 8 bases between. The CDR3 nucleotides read TGCGCCAGCAGCTTGGATCGGGGTTACGAGCAGTACGTC. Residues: CASSLDRGYEQYV.

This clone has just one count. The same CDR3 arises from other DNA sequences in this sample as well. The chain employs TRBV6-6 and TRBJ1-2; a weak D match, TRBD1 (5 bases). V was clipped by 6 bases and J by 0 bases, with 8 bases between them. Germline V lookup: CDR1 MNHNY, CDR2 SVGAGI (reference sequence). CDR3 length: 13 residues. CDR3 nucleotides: TGTGCCAGCAGGGGAGGGGCTAACTATGGCTACACCTTC. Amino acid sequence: CASRGGANYGYTF.